This T cell receptor (beta chain) was profiled in a study of cytomegalovirus exposure and HLA in healthy donors. Findings of the study overall: Common viral pathogens were later found to be apparently linked to several of the most significant clusters.

Germline lookup yields CDR1 SGHRS and CDR2 YFSETQ. The CDR3 has 14 residues. V lost 0 bases, J lost 2 bases, and 3 bases lay in between. 60 Vbeta and 13 Jbeta primers were used in PCR. Sequenced by immunoSEQ multiplex PCR; TCRdb stores in-frame clones only, minus some. The sample contains approximately 170,000 clones, roughly 80% of which appear only once. The table lists this clone with a count of one. The antigen is undetermined. V usage is TRBV5-1 and J usage is TRBJ2-6; D gene uncertain. Input material: PBMCs. This clonotype was sampled from a woman aged 18-35 years in good health and CMV-seronegative. The CDR3 loop is CASSLGPGANVLTF. CDR3 nucleotide sequence: TGCGCCAGCAGCTTGGGGCCTGGGGCCAACGTCCTGACTTTC.